This entry is about one T cell receptor (beta chain). Its antigen remains unidentified. V lost 3 bases to trimming and J lost 2 bases; unmatched junction nucleotides: 4. CDR1 SGHTA and CDR2 FQGTGA come from the germline V gene. This CDR3 region has 15 residues. The sample is drawn from a study of shared clonotypes between healthy human individuals. Study at large: CD4 naive cells filled three plates per donor, CD4 memory three, CD8 naive two and CD8 memory one. General observations from the study: Only blood was sampled; tissue repertoires likely differ. Naive subsets typically showed greater estimated richness than memory subsets. Among a few donors, approximately 4.6% of naive CD4 clonotypes were found in common.

The method was immunoSEQ multiplex PCR; TCRdb's version includes in-frame clones alone and lacks a portion of them. The profile covers about 2.3 million clones, with more than 85% appearing a single time and 0.39% taken by the ten largest. The sequenced material came from naive CD4+ T cells from PBMCs. Subset noted: CD45RA+ positively selected. The chain couples TRBV7-3 to TRBJ2-3, with 8 bases fitting TRBD2. The sequence derives from a man in his late teens or twenties in good health. Some clones in this sample may be carry-over from other donors' samples. CDR3 coding DNA: TGTGCCAGCAGCTTCGGACTAGCAGACACAGATACGCAGTATTTT. Protein product: CASSFGLADTDTQYF.